This T cell receptor beta chain was retrieved from a study of response to subunit inactivated influenza vaccine. V lost 3 bases and J lost 1, with 13 bases in between. Germline V gene data show CDR1 as MGHRA and CDR2 as YSYEKL. The CDR3 has 16 amino acids. In this sample, this clonotype turned up many times. TCRdb reprocessed the RT-PCR reads via MiXCR and lists one record per CDR3 protein. The top ten hold 10% of the sample, which has about 300,000 distinct CDR3 sequences, roughly 22% seen once. This sequence originates from a man aged 50 to 75 who received an inactivated influenza vaccine. Material: PBMCs from blood, obtained 21 months after vaccination. V gene TRBV4-1 combines with J gene TRBJ1-5, with unresolved D. The CDR3 DNA follows: TGCGCCAGCAGCCAGACCCCTGGATTAAGCAATCAGCCCCAGCATTTT. It codes for CASSQTPGLSNQPQHF.